These T cell receptor beta chains were read from a single sample in a study of blood T cell repertoires in COVID-19. Clones were read by immunoSEQ multiplex PCR, and TCRdb kept only the in-frame ones, dropping some. The sample has roughly 150,000 clones; around 83% are singletons. Sequencing input: peripheral blood. These receptors came from a woman between 50 and 59 years old with acute or convalescent COVID-19. The CDR3 runs from the conserved cysteine through the conserved F or W. Each record gives: D gene, J gene, clone size, V gene, CDR3 DNA, CDR3 protein. A D gene is named only where the DNA matches it firmly. Some rows mark clone size as missing; the rest say once, few, many or name a class of expanded clone.

>TRBD1|TRBJ1-1|NA|TRBV5-1
TGCGCCAGCAGATCGGACAGGGGGCTTTTCGCTGAAGCTTTCTTT
CASRSDRGLFAEAFF
>TRBD2|TRBJ2-5|NA|TRBV29-1
TGCAGCGTTGCGGGGCATCAGAAAGCGGGAGAGGCGACCCAGTACTTC
CSVAGHQKAGEATQYF
>TRBD2|TRBJ2-1|NA|TRBV11-2
TGTGCCAGCAGCTATAGCGGGGCCTCCTACAATGAGCAGTTCTTC
CASSYSGASYNEQFF
>NA|TRBJ2-4|NA|TRBV2
TGTGCCAGCAGTGAAGGACAGGTTAGCTCCATTCAGTACTTC
CASSEGQVSSIQYF
>TRBD1|TRBJ2-7|NA|TRBV7-3
TGTGCCAGCAGTCCAACCGGGACAGCCTTCTACGAGCAGTACTTC
CASSPTGTAFYEQYF
>NA|TRBJ1-2|NA|TRBV6-5
TGTGCCAGCTGTAGGGGGGGCTATGGCTACACCTTC
CASCRGGYGYTF
>NA|TRBJ2-3|NA|TRBV10-2
TGCGCCAGCAGTGACCCCGTCCTCCCTAGCACAGATACGCAGTATTTT
CASSDPVLPSTDTQYF
>TRBD2|TRBJ2-3|NA|TRBV6-6
TGTGCCGGCGGGGCTAGCGGATCTAGCACAGATACGCAGTATTTT
CAGGASGSSTDTQYF
>NA|TRBJ1-5|NA|TRBV5-1
TGCGCCAGCAGTAAGGAGGGTGGTCAGCCCCAGCATTTT
CASSKEGGQPQHF
>TRBD1|TRBJ1-5|NA|TRBV19
TGTGCCAGTAGTAGCACGGGGACAGGAAGCAATCAGCCCCAGCATTTT
CASSSTGTGSNQPQHF
>NA|TRBJ2-7|NA|TRBV15
TGTGCCACCAGCAGAGATTGGGACACCGGCTACGAGCAGTACTTC
CATSRDWDTGYEQYF
>NA|TRBJ2-7|few|TRBV6-5
TGTGCCAGCAGTCGGAGGGCCTTGTCCTACGAGCAGTACTTC
CASSRRALSYEQYF
>NA|TRBJ2-7|NA|TRBV3-1/TRBV3-2
TGTGCCAGCAGCCAAGATGCAGTTTCATTC
CASSQDAVSF
>NA|TRBJ2-7|NA|TRBV9
TGTGCCAGCAGCGTAGGGCCAGACTCCTACGAGCAGTACTTC
CASSVGPDSYEQYF
>TRBD2|TRBJ2-1|NA|TRBV6-5
TGTGCCAGCAGTTCGCTAGCGGGGACCTACAATGAGCAGTTCTTC
CASSSLAGTYNEQFF
>NA|TRBJ1-6|once|TRBV6-5
TGTGCCAGTAACCGGGGGACCTCGGCAGGATCACCCCTCCACTTT
CASNRGTSAGSPLHF
>TRBD1|TRBJ2-4|NA|TRBV14
TGTGCCAGCAGCCGGACAGGGGGCTTCAAAAACATTCAGTACTTC
CASSRTGGFKNIQYF
>TRBD2|TRBJ2-1|NA|TRBV5-8
TGTGCCAGCAGCCTGACCGGGGGGGGGTACAATGAGCAGTTCTTC
CASSLTGGGYNEQFF
>NA|TRBJ1-5|NA|TRBV6-2/TRBV6-3
TGTGCCAGCAGCCAACAGTTGAGCAATCAGCCCCAGCATTTT
CASSQQLSNQPQHF
>TRBD1|TRBJ1-5|NA|TRBV4-3
TGCGCCAGCAGCCAAGGGACAGGGGGCACTCAGCCCCAGCATTTT
CASSQGTGGTQPQHF
>TRBD1|TRBJ1-2|NA|TRBV5-1
TGCGCCAGCAGCTTAGACAGGGGATACGATGGCTACACCTTC
CASSLDRGYDGYTF
>NA|TRBJ1-6|NA|TRBV15
TGTGCCACCAGCAGAATAAAAGGACATGTTAATTCACCCCTCCACTTT
CATSRIKGHVNSPLHF
>NA|TRBJ1-2|NA|TRBV29-1
TGCAGCGCCTTTGGTCCGGGGGGCGCAGGGTCCTATGGCTACACCTTC
CSAFGPGGAGSYGYTF
>NA|TRBJ1-4|NA|TRBV11-2
TGTGCCAGCAGCTTCGGCAGGGGTTTGGGTGAAAAACTGTTTTTT
CASSFGRGLGEKLFF
>TRBD2|TRBJ2-1|NA|TRBV11-3
TGTGCCAGCAGCACCCGGGGACTAGCGGGTGCGGGGGGGAATGAGCAGTTCTTC
CASSTRGLAGAGGNEQFF
>NA|TRBJ1-1|NA|TRBV11-2
TGTGCCAGCAGCTCTCAAGGGGGGGGACGGAGCACTGAAGCTTTCTTT
CASSSQGGGRSTEAFF
>TRBD1|TRBJ2-6|NA|TRBV7-9
TGTGCCAGCACCCCAGGGACAGGGGCTGGGGCCAACGTCCTGACTTTC
CASTPGTGAGANVLTF
>TRBD1|TRBJ1-2|NA|TRBV7-3
TGTGCCAGCAGCGCCGACAGGGGTGGTGGCTACACCTTC
CASSADRGGGYTF
>NA|TRBJ1-3|few|TRBV6-2/TRBV6-3
TGTGCCAGCAGTTACTGGGGCGCGGAGAGGTCTGGAAACACCATATATTTT
CASSYWGAERSGNTIYF
>TRBD1|TRBJ1-2|NA|TRBV29-1
TGCAGCGTTGGGACAGGGTCCCTCGCTAACTATGGCTACACCTTC
CSVGTGSLANYGYTF
>TRBD2|TRBJ2-7|many|TRBV3-1/TRBV3-2
TGTGCCAGCAGCCAGCGGGGGGGTTGGGACTACGAGCAGTACTTC
CASSQRGGWDYEQYF
>NA|TRBJ1-2|NA|TRBV28
TGTGCCAGCAGGAATGGGGGGGTTGGGTATGGCTACACCTTC
CASRNGGVGYGYTF
>TRBD1|TRBJ1-5|NA|TRBV19
TGTGCCAGTAGAGGGGGCAGCTATAGCAATCAGCCCCAGCATTTT
CASRGGSYSNQPQHF
>NA|TRBJ1-1|NA|TRBV4-3
TGCGCCAGCAGCCAAGATTTCGCACAGGGGAACACTGAAGCTTTCTTT
CASSQDFAQGNTEAFF
>TRBD2|TRBJ2-1|NA|TRBV11-2
TGTGCCAGCAGCTTATTTCGCGGGGGGGTCACCAATGAGCAGTTCTTC
CASSLFRGGVTNEQFF
>TRBD2|TRBJ2-7|NA|TRBV10-3
TGTGCCATCAGACTAGCGGGGGTCGGCGAGCAGTACTTC
CAIRLAGVGEQYF
>NA|TRBJ1-6|NA|TRBV6-5
TGTGCCAGCATGGCGGGTCAGGATTCACCCCTCCACTTT
CASMAGQDSPLHF
>NA|TRBJ2-6|NA|TRBV7-2
TGTGCCAGCAGCTCGAGCGCCCCGATGAACTCTGGGGCCAACGTCCTGACTTTC
CASSSSAPMNSGANVLTF
>NA|TRBJ1-5|NA|TRBV3-1/TRBV3-2
TGTGCCAGCAGCCAACAGGCCTTGGGCAATCAGCCCCAGCATTTT
CASSQQALGNQPQHF
>TRBD1|TRBJ2-2|NA|TRBV5-6
TGTGCCAGCACCTGGGACAGGAGTAACACCGGGGAGCTGTTTTTT
CASTWDRSNTGELFF
>TRBD1|TRBJ2-5|NA|TRBV6-2/TRBV6-3
TGTGCCAGCAGTCGACAGGGTCAAGAGACCCAGTACTTC
CASSRQGQETQYF
>TRBD1|TRBJ2-5|NA|TRBV11-3
TGTGCCAGCAGCGGACAGGGGGCCCCAGAGACCCAGTACTTC
CASSGQGAPETQYF
>NA|TRBJ2-1|few|TRBV6-2/TRBV6-3
TGTGCCAGCAGCCCCCGACCGGACTACCGTTACAATGAGCAGTTCTTC
CASSPRPDYRYNEQFF
>NA|TRBJ1-2|NA|TRBV3-1/TRBV3-2
TGTGCCAGCAGCCATTCCCTGTCCTATGGCTACACCTTC
CASSHSLSYGYTF
>TRBD1|TRBJ1-1|NA|TRBV2
TGTGCCAGCAGGCTCGACAGGGCGGGCACTGAAGCTTTCTTT
CASRLDRAGTEAFF
>NA|TRBJ1-3|few|TRBV15
TGTGCCACCAGCAGAGTACGGTCTTTAAGCTCTGGAAACACCATATATTTT
CATSRVRSLSSGNTIYF
>TRBD1|TRBJ1-6|once|TRBV24-1
TGTGCCACCAGTGATCCAGGACAGGACCGAAGGGATTCACCCCTCCACTTT
CATSDPGQDRRDSPLHF
>NA|TRBJ2-7|NA|TRBV4-3
TGCGCCAGCAGCCACGACCGGGACTTACCCTACGAGCAGTACTTC
CASSHDRDLPYEQYF
>NA|TRBJ2-6|NA|TRBV7-2
TGTGCCAGCAGCTTAGGTGTACTACGGCCCAACGTCCTGACTTTC
CASSLGVLRPNVLTF
>TRBD2|TRBJ2-1|NA|TRBV15
TGTGCCACCAGCAGAGATAGGCTAGCGGGAGGGAGCTCCTACAATGAGCAGTTCTTC
CATSRDRLAGGSSYNEQFF
>TRBD2|TRBJ2-2|NA|TRBV6-2/TRBV6-3
TGTGCCAGCAGTTTCAAGCGGGGGGGACCTAACACCGGGGAGCTGTTTTTT
CASSFKRGGPNTGELFF
>NA|TRBJ1-4|NA|TRBV15
TGTGCCACCAGCTGGGGTCAGGGTGAAAAACTGTTTTTT
CATSWGQGEKLFF
>TRBD2|TRBJ2-3|NA|TRBV7-2
TGTGCCAGCAGCTTAGCTAGCGGGAGGGTCCGAGATACGCAGTATTTT
CASSLASGRVRDTQYF
>NA|TRBJ2-7|NA|TRBV30
TGTGCCTGGAGTGAGAACGGGGACGAGCAGTACTTC
CAWSENGDEQYF
>TRBD2|TRBJ2-2|NA|TRBV5-6
TGTGCCAGCAGCGGACTAGCGGCGGGGGGCACCGGGGAGCTGTTTTTT
CASSGLAAGGTGELFF